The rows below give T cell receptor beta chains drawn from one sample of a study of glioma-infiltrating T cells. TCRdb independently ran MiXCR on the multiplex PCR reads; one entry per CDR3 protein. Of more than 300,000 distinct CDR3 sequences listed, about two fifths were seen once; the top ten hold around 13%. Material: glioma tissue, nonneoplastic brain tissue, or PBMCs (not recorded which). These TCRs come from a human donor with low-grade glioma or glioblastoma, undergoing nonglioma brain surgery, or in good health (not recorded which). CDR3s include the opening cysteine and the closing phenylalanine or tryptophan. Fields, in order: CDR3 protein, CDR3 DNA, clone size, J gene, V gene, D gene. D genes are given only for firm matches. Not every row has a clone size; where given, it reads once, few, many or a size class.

CDR3: CASSQGPAGGNEQFF; DNA: TGTGCCAGCAGCCAAGGTCCAGCGGGAGGGAATGAGCAGTTCTTC; size: -; J: TRBJ2-1; V: TRBV4-2; D: TRBD2
CDR3: CASSGQSNTEAFF; DNA: TGTGCCAGCAGTGGACAATCGAACACTGAAGCTTTCTTT; size: many; J: TRBJ1-1; V: TRBV18; D: -
CDR3: CASSGYGTGDHNEQFF; DNA: TGTGCCAGCAGTGGGTACGGGACAGGGGACCACAATGAGCAGTTCTTC; size: many; J: TRBJ2-1; V: TRBV6-2/TRBV6-3; D: TRBD1
CDR3: CASNLGGPTEAFF; DNA: TGTGCCAGCAACTTAGGGGGGCCGACTGAAGCTTTCTTT; size: -; J: TRBJ1-1; V: TRBV13; D: -
CDR3: CASSPRDRGEEQFF; DNA: TGTGCCAGCAGCCCCCGGGACAGGGGGGAAGAGCAGTTCTTC; size: -; J: TRBJ2-1; V: TRBV7-2; D: TRBD1
CDR3: CAISGQGNYEQYF; DNA: TGTGCCATCTCCGGACAGGGAAACTACGAGCAGTACTTC; size: -; J: TRBJ2-7; V: TRBV28; D: TRBD1
CDR3: CASSPTVPNSNQPQHF; DNA: TGTGCCAGCAGCCCGACGGTACCTAATAGCAATCAGCCCCAGCATTTT; size: -; J: TRBJ1-5; V: TRBV7-9; D: -
CDR3: CSARVDGNYNQPQHF; DNA: TGCAGTGCTAGAGTGGATGGAAACTACAATCAGCCCCAGCATTTT; size: -; J: TRBJ1-5; V: TRBV20-1; D: -
CDR3: CASSQRQGSEAFF; DNA: TGTGCCAGCAGTCAAAGACAGGGATCTGAAGCTTTCTTT; size: -; J: TRBJ1-1; V: TRBV3-1; D: TRBD1
CDR3: CASSQRLGETQYF; DNA: TGCGCCAGCAGCCAAAGGTTAGGTGAGACCCAGTACTTC; size: few; J: TRBJ2-5; V: TRBV4-3; D: -
CDR3: CASSQVRVGDSPLHF; DNA: TGCGCCAGCAGCCAAGTGAGGGTCGGGGATTCACCCCTGCACTTT; size: -; J: TRBJ1-6; V: TRBV4-3; D: -
CDR3: CDSTDPRDSSTDTQYF; DNA: TGTGACAGCACCGATCCCCGAGATTCTAGCACAGATACGCAGTATTTT; size: -; J: TRBJ2-3; V: TRBV7-2; D: -
CDR3: CASSLQGARTDTQYF; DNA: TGTGCCAGCAGCCTTCAGGGGGCTCGGACAGATACGCAGTATTTT; size: many; J: TRBJ2-3; V: TRBV6-2/TRBV6-3; D: TRBD1
CDR3: CASSDRDTQETQYF; DNA: TGTGCCAGCAGTGATCGGGACACACAAGAGACCCAGTACTTC; size: few; J: TRBJ2-5; V: TRBV28; D: -
CDR3: CASSLAGVSTEAFF; DNA: TGTGCCAGCAGCTTAGCGGGGGTGAGCACTGAAGCTTTCTTT; size: -; J: TRBJ1-1; V: TRBV7-2; D: -
CDR3: CASRVLLDRRTEAFF; DNA: TGTGCCAGCAGAGTTCTATTGGACAGAAGGACTGAAGCTTTCTTT; size: -; J: TRBJ1-1; V: TRBV4-2; D: -
CDR3: CASSERGRDTEAFF; DNA: TGTGCCAGCAGTGAAAGGGGGCGCGACACTGAAGCTTTCTTT; size: many; J: TRBJ1-1; V: TRBV6-1; D: TRBD1
CDR3: CATDPGLAGLAGSYNEQFF; DNA: TGTGCCACCGATCCGGGACTAGCGGGACTAGCGGGCTCCTACAATGAGCAGTTCTTC; size: few; J: TRBJ2-1; V: TRBV6-9; D: TRBD2
CDR3: CSARDQAVEAFF; DNA: TGCAGTGCTAGAGATCAAGCAGTTGAAGCTTTCTTT; size: few; J: TRBJ1-1; V: TRBV20-1; D: -
CDR3: CASSQVPGASNAGELFF; DNA: TGTGCCAGCAGCCAAGTGCCAGGCGCCTCGAACGCCGGGGAGCTGTTTTTT; size: -; J: TRBJ2-2; V: TRBV4-2; D: -
CDR3: CASSSQVVETQYF; DNA: TGCGCCAGCAGCTCGCAGGTCGTTGAAACCCAGTACTTC; size: -; J: TRBJ2-5; V: TRBV5-1; D: -
CDR3: CASSPKTGTGGYEQYF; DNA: TGTGCCAGCTCACCCAAGACCGGGACAGGGGGGTACGAGCAGTACTTC; size: few; J: TRBJ2-7; V: TRBV18; D: TRBD1
CDR3: CASTPSGHAGELFF; DNA: TGTGCCAGCACGCCTAGCGGCCACGCCGGGGAGCTGTTTTTT; size: -; J: TRBJ2-2; V: TRBV28; D: TRBD2
CDR3: CASSLVGHSTDTQYF; DNA: TGTGCCAGCAGCCTAGTCGGACACTCCACAGATACGCAGTATTTT; size: -; J: TRBJ2-3; V: TRBV3-1; D: -
CDR3: CAIQGTSGRSTDTQYF; DNA: TGTGCCATCCAGGGGACTAGCGGGAGAAGCACAGATACGCAGTATTTT; size: -; J: TRBJ2-3; V: TRBV10-3; D: TRBD2
CDR3: CASSEGPQVYYGYTF; DNA: TGTGCCAGCAGTGAAGGTCCCCAGGTCTACTATGGCTACACCTTC; size: few; J: TRBJ1-2; V: TRBV2; D: -
CDR3: CASSIGSTNYEQYF; DNA: TGTGCCAGCAGCATCGGGTCGACCAACTACGAGCAGTACTTC; size: -; J: TRBJ2-7; V: TRBV7-3; D: -
CDR3: CASSSFSTRGNTGELFF; DNA: TGTGCCAGCAGCTCGTTCTCAACTAGAGGAAACACCGGGGAGCTGTTTTTT; size: few; J: TRBJ2-2; V: TRBV7-3; D: -
CDR3: CASTLPGTSGRSSYEQYF; DNA: TGTGCCAGCACCCTACCCGGGACTAGCGGCCGAAGCTCCTACGAGCAGTACTTC; size: many; J: TRBJ2-7; V: TRBV6-2/TRBV6-3; D: TRBD2
CDR3: CASSPPDRDQSNKQFF; DNA: TGTGCCAGCAGCCCGCCGGACAGGGACCAGAGCAATAAGCAGTTCTTC; size: -; J: TRBJ2-1; V: TRBV3-1; D: TRBD1
CDR3: CSARDPASGPDTQYF; DNA: TGCAGTGCTAGAGACCCCGCTAGCGGGCCTGATACGCAGTATTTT; size: -; J: TRBJ2-3; V: TRBV20-1; D: TRBD2
CDR3: CASRTLRGSGAYNEQFF; DNA: TGTGCCAGCAGAACCCTAAGAGGTAGCGGAGCCTACAATGAGCAGTTCTTC; size: few; J: TRBJ2-1; V: TRBV7-9; D: -
CDR3: CASSLYGQTQHF; DNA: TGTGCCAGCAGCCTATACGGTCAGACCCAGCATTTT; size: -; J: TRBJ1-5; V: TRBV7-8; D: -
CDR3: CASISPGEETQYF; DNA: TGTGCCAGCATTAGCCCTGGGGAGGAGACCCAGTACTTC; size: many; J: TRBJ2-5; V: TRBV6-1; D: -
CDR3: CASVMGEGNYGYTF; DNA: TGTGCCAGCGTGATGGGGGAGGGTAACTATGGCTACACCTTC; size: many; J: TRBJ1-2; V: TRBV6-1; D: -
CDR3: CASSLVGSDNEQFF; DNA: TGTGCCAGCAGCTTGGTCGGGAGTGATAATGAGCAGTTCTTC; size: few; J: TRBJ2-1; V: TRBV5-4; D: -
CDR3: CSARDNWLAGVEQYF; DNA: TGCAGTGCTAGAGATAACTGGCTAGCGGGAGTCGAGCAGTACTTC; size: few; J: TRBJ2-7; V: TRBV20-1; D: TRBD2
CDR3: CASSFSASYEQYF; DNA: TGTGCCAGCAGTTTTAGTGCCTCCTACGAGCAGTACTTC; size: many; J: TRBJ2-7; V: TRBV27; D: -
CDR3: CSASGTSGRGEQFF; DNA: TGCAGTGCTTCCGGGACTAGCGGGAGGGGGGAGCAGTTCTTC; size: -; J: TRBJ2-1; V: TRBV20-1; D: TRBD2
CDR3: CSARTAVSSYNEQFF; DNA: TGCAGTGCTAGAACTGCGGTAAGCTCCTACAATGAGCAGTTCTTC; size: many; J: TRBJ2-1; V: TRBV20-1; D: -
CDR3: CSAPPKDPSEAFF; DNA: TGCAGTGCTCCCCCCAAGGACCCCTCTGAAGCTTTCTTT; size: -; J: TRBJ1-1; V: TRBV20-1; D: -
CDR3: CASSPGLLVPEQYF; DNA: TGTGCCAGCAGCCCCGGACTCCTCGTGCCCGAGCAGTACTTC; size: -; J: TRBJ2-7; V: TRBV7-2; D: -
CDR3: CASSQDRLVRGGLNYGYTF; DNA: TGCGCCAGCAGCCAAGATCGGTTGGTCCGAGGCGGGCTGAACTATGGCTACACCTTC; size: -; J: TRBJ1-2; V: TRBV4-1; D: -
CDR3: CASSAWTSGRPSEYF; DNA: TGTGCCAGCAGTGCCTGGACTAGCGGGAGACCCTCGGAGTACTTC; size: many; J: TRBJ2-7; V: TRBV27; D: TRBD2
CDR3: CATSRDLVGLSTDTQYF; DNA: TGTGCCACCAGCAGAGATCTCGTGGGACTGAGCACAGATACGCAGTATTTT; size: few; J: TRBJ2-3; V: TRBV15; D: -
CDR3: CASSLRAYRGHEQYF; DNA: TGTGCCAGCAGTTTAAGGGCCTACAGGGGGCACGAGCAGTACTTC; size: few; J: TRBJ2-7; V: TRBV28; D: TRBD1
CDR3: CASSGGGGYNEQFF; DNA: TGTGCCAGCAGTGGGGGGGGGGGATACAATGAGCAGTTCTTC; size: many; J: TRBJ2-1; V: TRBV27; D: TRBD2
CDR3: CASSLVAGGVPWNEQYF; DNA: TGTGCCAGCAGCTTAGTGGCAGGGGGCGTTCCTTGGAACGAGCAGTACTTC; size: -; J: TRBJ2-7; V: TRBV7-2; D: TRBD1
CDR3: CASSPDAGGYTF; DNA: TGTGCCAGCAGCCCGGACGCCGGTGGCTACACCTTC; size: few; J: TRBJ1-2; V: TRBV7-2; D: -
CDR3: CASSQEQTLYYNEQFF; DNA: TGCGCCAGCAGCCAAGAGCAAACCCTTTATTACAATGAGCAGTTCTTC; size: many; J: TRBJ2-1; V: TRBV4-3; D: -
CDR3: CATSDPDRGRRYNEQFF; DNA: TGCGCCACCAGTGACCCGGACAGGGGGCGTCGGTACAATGAGCAGTTCTTC; size: -; J: TRBJ2-1; V: TRBV24-1; D: TRBD1
CDR3: CSAPAFGNTLYF; DNA: TGCAGTGCCCCGGCTTTTGGAAACACCTTATATTTT; size: -; J: TRBJ1-3; V: TRBV20-1; D: -
CDR3: CASSPGLSPLHF; DNA: TGTGCCAGCAGTCCTGGGCTTTCACCCCTCCACTTT; size: many; J: TRBJ1-6; V: TRBV6-1; D: -
CDR3: CASSLDRAETQYF; DNA: TGTGCCAGCAGTTTAGACAGGGCAGAGACCCAGTACTTC; size: few; J: TRBJ2-5; V: TRBV28; D: TRBD1